This T cell receptor beta chain was recovered during a study of T cells in Graves' hyperthyroidism and ophthalmopathy. Turning to the study itself: The authors collected peripheral blood at initial diagnosis, before any treatment.

Individuals with ophthalmopathy presented a Clinical Activity Score of at least 3, a NOSPECS grade of at least 4 and a duration under 3 months. Amplification of TCR beta CDR3 regions was performed using RNA transcripts as template. The HTBI primer set drove a first-round RT-PCR of the TCR CDR3. Each CDR3 protein is one row after TCRdb ran MiXCR on the multiplex PCR reads. The sample yields around 530,000 distinct CDR3 sequences, 17% seen once. There are many counts of this clonotype. The CDR3 has 17 amino acids. V gave up 0 bases and J gave up 0 bases; unmatched junction bases: 6. Germline CDR1 MNHEY, CDR2 SMNVEV (reference sequence).

The chain links TRBV27 to TRBJ1-1, with 8 nucleotides matching TRBD1. The sequenced material came from blood. The TCR sequence derives from a young woman with Graves' ophthalmopathy. CDR3 protein: CASSLSPGGYMNTEAFF. The CDR3 DNA sequence: TGTGCCAGCAGTTTATCGCCAGGGGGCTATATGAACACTGAAGCTTTCTTT.